Listed below are T cell receptor beta chains from one sample, sequenced in a study of blood T cells in healthy people across ages. TCRdb analysed the 5' RACE reads with MiXCR anew, one entry per CDR3 protein. The profile shows 1.5 million to 2 million distinct CDR3 sequences, about 35% of them singletons. The sequenced sample was blood. Receptors were obtained from a woman aged 25 to 39 in good health. The CDR3 runs from the conserved cysteine through the conserved F or W. D genes are given only for firm matches. Expanded clones are given a class, and other clones once, few, many or no size at all.

j_call v_call d_call clone_size cdr3_aa cdr3_nt
TRBJ1-2 TRBV20-1 TRBD1 - CSGAGGTYGYTF TGCAGTGGGGCAGGGGGAACCTATGGCTACACCTTC
TRBJ1-2 TRBV6-4 - few CASSETVRHGYTF TGTGCCAGCAGTGAGACCGTAAGGCATGGCTACACCTTC
TRBJ2-7 TRBV20-1 TRBD1 many CSALGQTYEQYF TGCAGTGCTCTGGGACAGACCTACGAGCAGTACTTC
TRBJ1-5 TRBV4-1 TRBD1 once CASSQLMGQDNQPQHF TGCGCCAGCAGCCAACTAATGGGACAGGACAATCAGCCCCAGCATTTT
TRBJ2-5 TRBV9 TRBD2 - CTSSVESGRGETQYF TGTACCAGCAGCGTAGAAAGCGGGAGAGGGGAGACCCAGTACTTC
TRBJ2-2 TRBV28 TRBD2 - CASREGAGAGELFF TGTGCCAGCAGGGAGGGAGCGGGAGCCGGGGAGCTGTTTTTT
TRBJ1-4 TRBV10-3 - few CAITGGRDEKLFF TGTGCGATCACTGGGGGCAGGGATGAAAAACTGTTTTTT
TRBJ2-7 TRBV7-6 TRBD1 - CASSLAPGTEKPYEQYF TGTGCCAGCAGCCTGGCCCCTGGGACAGAGAAACCCTACGAGCAGTACTTC
TRBJ1-1 TRBV29-1 - - CSVPSWPNTEAFF TGCAGCGTTCCCTCTTGGCCGAACACTGAAGCTTTCTTT
TRBJ2-7 TRBV7-2 - - CASSAQHRYEQYF TGTGCCAGCAGCGCACAACATCGGTACGAGCAGTACTTC
TRBJ2-5 TRBV2 - - CASSSGPTGEETQYF TGTGCCAGCAGCTCCGGGCCCACCGGGGAGGAGACCCAGTACTTC
TRBJ2-5 TRBV4-1 - few CASSQRDPETQYF TGCGCCAGCAGCCAGCGCGACCCAGAGACCCAGTACTTC
TRBJ2-4 TRBV20-1 TRBD2 - CSARDLASGNEGGKSDIQYF TGCAGTGCTAGAGATCTAGCTAGCGGGAACGAAGGAGGGAAAAGCGACATTCAGTACTTC
TRBJ2-4 TRBV20-1 - - CSARAEGPYPEEQYF TGCAGTGCTAGAGCAGAGGGGCCCTACCCGGAAGAGCAGTACTTC
TRBJ1-2 TRBV9 - - CASSVGAVYGYTF TGTGCCAGCAGCGTAGGGGCAGTTTATGGCTACACCTTC
TRBJ2-1 TRBV28 - - CASSTGGWEQFF TGTGCCAGCAGCACGGGCGGCTGGGAGCAGTTCTTC
TRBJ1-1 TRBV12-3/TRBV12-4 - - CASSDVGGRDTEAFF TGTGCCAGCAGTGACGTGGGGGGGCGTGATACTGAAGCTTTCTTT
TRBJ2-1 TRBV29-1 - few CSVRMGPQAYNEQFF TGCAGCGTTCGTATGGGGCCCCAGGCCTACAATGAGCAGTTCTTC
TRBJ2-7 TRBV28 - few CASSNPGSYEQYF TGTGCCAGCAGTAATCCAGGGTCCTACGAGCAGTACTTC
TRBJ1-1 TRBV10-1 TRBD1 - CASSGYRGMNTEAFF TGCGCCAGCAGTGGATACAGGGGCATGAACACTGAAGCTTTCTTT
TRBJ2-3 TRBV12-3/TRBV12-4 - - CASSTQGYTQYF TGTGCCAGCAGTACACAGGGATATACGCAGTATTTT
TRBJ2-1 TRBV7-9 - - CASQTVLEDNEQFF TGTGCCAGCCAAACAGTATTGGAAGACAATGAGCAGTTCTTC
TRBJ2-3 TRBV24-1 - few CATSGQESTDTQYF TGTGCCACCAGTGGCCAGGAAAGCACAGATACGCAGTATTTT
TRBJ2-4 TRBV9 TRBD1 few CASRDLGQGAKNIQYF TGTGCCAGCAGGGACTTGGGACAGGGGGCCAAAAACATTCAGTACTTC